These 25 T cell receptor beta chains share one sample of origin, sequenced in a study of blood T cells in healthy people across ages. The second PCR ran about 6 to 11 cycles with a sample-barcoded 5' primer and J-beta primers. Each CDR3 protein is one row after TCRdb ran MiXCR on the 5' RACE reads. The profile shows 600,000 to 650,000 distinct CDR3 sequences, roughly 53% of them singletons. The material sequenced was blood. The receptor set was obtained from a man aged 55 to 69 in good health.

The chain recombines TRBV4-1 with TRBJ1-6; the D gene is possibly TRBD1 (6 bases). CDR3 length equals 15 residues. Trimming stripped 4 bases from V and 9 bases from J, with 16 bases between. The germline V gene has CDR1 MGHRA and CDR2 YSYEKL. CDR3 coding DNA: TGCGCCAGCAGCCGGGTAGGCAGGGGAATTTCACCCCTCCACTTT. Encoded protein: CASSRVGRGISPLHF.

The chain couples TRBV5-1 to TRBJ2-1; tentative D call: TRBD2 (5 bases). The CDR3 is 14 amino acids. Germline assignment: CDR1 SGHRS and CDR2 YFSETQ. V gave up 4 bases and J gave up 9 bases, with 17 bases separating them. In DNA form, the CDR3 reads TGCGCCAGCAGCCGGACGGGGTACGCGGCTGAGCAGTTCTTC. It translates to CASSRTGYAAEQFF.

The rearrangement links TRBV7-9 to TRBJ2-1, with 12 bases aligning to TRBD2. Germline CDR1 and CDR2: SEHNR and FQNEAQ (reference sequence). There are 15 residues in the CDR3. Trimming removed 4 bases from V and 9 bases from J; junction bases left unmatched: 7. CDR3 region: CASSSRTSGAGEQFF. The CDR3 nucleotides are TGTGCCAGCAGCTCTCGGACTAGCGGGGCCGGTGAGCAGTTCTTC.

In DNA form, the CDR3 reads TGTGCCAGTAGTATAGGGGACAGGGAGGGCAATGAGCAGTTCTTC. This gives the protein CASSIGDREGNEQFF. The chain employs TRBV19 and TRBJ2-1, with TRBD1 matching over 9 bases. CDR1 is LNHDA and CDR2 is SQIVND in the germline V gene (reference sequence). The CDR3 covers 15 residues. The V gene end was trimmed by 1 base and the J gene end by 6 bases; junction bases not matched to a gene: 4.

This sequence joins TRBV28 and TRBJ2-1; D is perhaps TRBD2 (5 bases). CDR3 size: 15 residues. Germline CDR1 and CDR2: MDHEN and SYDVKM. V dropped 3 bases and J dropped 4 bases, with 13 bases sitting between them. CDR3 sequence: CASSFGDSLYNEQFF. The CDR3 DNA reads TGTGCCAGCAGTTTCGGGGATTCCCTTTACAATGAGCAGTTCTTC.

Only a few counts were recorded for this clonotype. The genes are TRBV7-2 and TRBJ2-7, with 10 positions matching TRBD2. V lost 4 bases, J lost 2 bases, and 5 bases stayed unmatched. Germline V CDR1 and CDR2: SGHTA, FQGNSA. CDR3 length equals 15 residues. The CDR3 protein is CASSYQRGGPYEQYF. As DNA, the CDR3 is TGTGCCAGCAGCTATCAGCGGGGGGGCCCCTACGAGCAGTACTTC.

V gene TRBV24-1 combines with J gene TRBJ2-5, with D perhaps TRBD2 (5 bases). The CDR3 spans 17 residues. Trimming cost V 5 bases and J 3 bases, with 21 bases left between them. Germline V lookup: CDR1 KGHDR, CDR2 SFDVKD. The CDR3 bases are TGTGCCACCAGTGGCGGGCGATCGGATGGGCAAAAAGAGACCCAGTACTTC. Translation: CATSGGRSDGQKETQYF.

CDR3 in amino acids: CSAPRAVAAQETQYF. CDR3 sequence (DNA): TGCAGTGCTCCCCGGGCGGTAGCGGCGCAAGAGACCCAGTACTTC. V usage is TRBV20-1 and J usage is TRBJ2-5; TRBD2 might be the D (6 bases). Trimming removed 5 bases at V and 2 bases at J, with 18 bases between. The CDR3 sequence is 15 residues long. Per germline, CDR1 DFQATT and CDR2 SNEGSKA (reference sequence).

The rearrangement links TRBV2 to TRBJ1-2; 9 bases agree with TRBD1. Germline V lookup: CDR1 SNHLY, CDR2 FYNNEI. Losses at the gene ends were 8 bases for V and 5 bases for J; bases not matched to a gene: 9. The CDR3 length is 14 residues. DNA of the CDR3: TGTGCCAGCCGGGGGACAGGGCGGGAGTATGGCTACACCTTC. It codes for CASRGTGREYGYTF.

The CDR3 DNA reads as TGTGCCAGCAGTTCTAGCGGGGGGGCCCCTGGTCTTCGCGAGCAGTACTTC. Protein product: CASSSSGGAPGLREQYF. The chain has TRBV6-5 and TRBJ2-7; 12 nucleotides align to TRBD2. Losses at the gene ends were 4 bases for V and 6 bases for J; bases not matched to a gene: 13. Germline lookup yields CDR1 MNHEY and CDR2 SVGAGI. The length of the CDR3 is 17 residues.

This chain links TRBV6-1 with TRBJ1-4; D perhaps matches TRBD1 (6 bases). The CDR3 runs 15 residues. V was shortened by 6 bases and J by 4 bases, with 15 bases between the two germline ends. Per the germline V gene, CDR1 is MNHNS and CDR2 is SASEGT. CDR3 sequence reads: CASSALQGGNEKLFF. CDR3 DNA sequence: TGTGCCAGCAGCGCACTACAGGGTGGTAATGAAAAACTGTTTTTT.

This clonotype was counted between two and nine times. The chain employs TRBV9 and TRBJ2-7; TRBD1 matches 9 bases. The CDR3 sequence is 15 residues long. From germline, CDR1 is SGDLS and CDR2 YYNGEE. The ends lost 4 bases at V and 5 bases at J; junction bases unmatched: 10. CDR3 nucleotide sequence: TGTGCCAGCAGCTCCCGGACAGGGGATGGAAACGAGCAGTACTTC. Translating it yields CASSSRTGDGNEQYF.

This clonotype was recorded once. The J gene is TRBJ2-5, the V gene TRBV20-1, with 8 bases identical to TRBD1. The CDR3 covers 15 residues. Germline CDR1 and CDR2: DFQATT and SNEGSKA (reference sequence). V was pared by 3 bases and J by 2 bases, with 8 bases of the junction left unmatched. CDR3 in amino acids: CSARGARDRQETQYF. The CDR3 DNA reads TGCAGTGCTAGGGGGGCTCGGGACAGGCAAGAGACCCAGTACTTC.

The chain combines TRBV6-1 with TRBJ2-6; 8 bases fit TRBD2. CDR3 length equals 22 residues. With 8 bases clipped from V and 4 bases from J, the junction kept 28 bases outside the gene matches. Germline values: CDR1 MNHNS, CDR2 SASEGT. The DNA of the CDR3 is TGTGCCAGCCCGTCCCCTCCCCCGGCGCGACAAATAGCGGGGCAAGGGGCCAACGTCCTGACTTTC. This translates into CASPSPPPARQIAGQGANVLTF.

The chain employs TRBV6-1 and TRBJ1-2; D ambiguous. The CDR3 has 13 residues. Germline loops: CDR1 MNHNS, CDR2 SASEGT. The germline V and J ends were trimmed by 7 bases and 2 bases, with 11 bases remaining between them. The CDR3 bases are TGTGCCAGCAAACGGGCCGAAAACTATGGCTACACCTTC. Translated, it gives CASKRAENYGYTF.

The V and J genes are TRBV2 and TRBJ2-7; D remains ambiguous. V was pared by 7 bases and J by 0 bases, with 10 bases between. In germline, CDR1 is SNHLY, CDR2 FYNNEI. The CDR3 runs to 13 residues. Here the CDR3 DNA reads TGTGCCAGCATGTCCGGAAGCTCCTACGAGCAGTACTTC. This encodes CASMSGSSYEQYF.

The chain couples TRBV20-1 to TRBJ2-3; 16 bases line up with TRBD2. CDR3 size: 17 residues. Germline values: CDR1 DFQATT, CDR2 SNEGSKA (reference sequence). The CDR3 sequence is CSASGLAGGPNTDTQYF. CDR3 bases: TGCAGCGCCTCGGGACTAGCGGGGGGGCCCAATACAGATACGCAGTATTTT.

The chain employs TRBV21-1 and TRBJ1-4; the tabulated D call, TRBD1, remains unverified against the DNA. TRBV21-1 constitutes a pseudogene. This CDR3 region has 16 residues. Here the CDR3 DNA reads TGTGCCAGCAGCCAGGGGGGGGCTGAGACTAATGAAAAACTGTTTTTT. It codes for CASSQGGAETNEKLFF.

The rearrangement uses TRBV20-1 and TRBJ1-5; the D is unclear. Trimming stripped 2 bases from V and 0 bases from J, with 5 bases between. This CDR3 spans 13 amino acids. The germline V gene encodes CDR1 DFQATT and CDR2 SNEGSKA (reference sequence). The CDR3 DNA reads TGCAGTGCTAGACAGGATAGCAATCAGCCCCAGCATTTT. Protein product: CSARQDSNQPQHF.

This clonotype showed up just once. This sequence may be a read error, since a much larger clone differs from it by one base. The CDR3 nucleotides read TGCAGTGCCGGACTAGCGGACAATGAGCAGTACTTC. Translating it yields CSAGLADNEQYF. The chain combines TRBV20-1 with TRBJ2-7; 10 bases align to TRBD2. V shed 6 bases, J shed 7 bases, and the junction held 6 bases outside the gene matches. The CDR3 contains 12 residues. Germline V gene sequence: CDR1 DFQATT, CDR2 SNEGSKA (reference sequence).

The V and J genes are TRBV7-9 and TRBJ1-6, with D hard to call. The CDR3 covers 14 residues. Germline lookup yields CDR1 SEHNR and CDR2 FQNEAQ (reference sequence). V was trimmed by 8 bases and J by 8 bases, leaving 16 bases between them. As DNA, the CDR3 is TGTGCCAGCCCTCCACCGGGTTCATATTCACCCCTCCACTTT. It codes for CASPPPGSYSPLHF.

The chain's CDR3 is CASSPWMGAEETQYF. The CDR3 DNA reads TGTGCCAGCAGCCCATGGATGGGGGCAGAGGAGACCCAGTACTTC. V gene TRBV3-1 combines with J gene TRBJ2-5, with D possibly being TRBD1 (6 bases). The CDR3 spans 15 residues. V lost 4 bases to trimming and J lost 5 bases, with 17 bases between them. The germline CDR1 and CDR2 sequences are LGHDT and YNNKEL (reference sequence).

The chain couples TRBV29-1 to TRBJ1-6, with D perhaps TRBD1 (5 bases). Germline V gene data show CDR1 as SQVTM and CDR2 as ANQGSEA. With 7 bases removed from V and 8 bases from J, the gap between germline ends came to 21 bases. The CDR3 length is 15 residues. The CDR3 bases are TGCAGCGGGAGGGCTCAGGGAAGCGGGTATTCACCCCTCCACTTT. Its translation is CSGRAQGSGYSPLHF. Based on the CDR3 plus reference TRBV29-1 and TRBJ1-6, the full variable domain is SAVISQKPSRDICQRGTSLTIQCQVDSQVTMMFWYRQQPGQSLTLIATANQGSEATYESGFVIDKFPISRPNLTFSTLTVSNMSPEDSSIYLCSGRAQGSGYSPLHFGNGTRLTVT.

This clonotype has only a few counts. V usage is TRBV27 and J usage is TRBJ1-5; D is ambiguous. The V gene lost 2 bases and the J gene lost 5 bases, with 13 bases spanning the gap. There are 15 residues in the CDR3. Germline CDR1 reads MNHEY; CDR2 reads SMNVEV (reference sequence). CDR3 sequence reads: CASSLVAGGHQPQHF. The CDR3 region has the DNA TGTGCCAGCAGTTTAGTGGCAGGAGGACATCAGCCCCAGCATTTT.

This clonotype turned up a few times. CDR3 sequence: CASRPTWNYGYTF. Here the CDR3 DNA reads TGTGCCAGCAGGCCAACATGGAACTATGGCTACACCTTC. The chain is built from TRBV12-3 or TRBV12-4 and TRBJ1-2; D gene ambiguous. Trimming removed 6 bases from V and 2 bases from J, with 10 bases in between. CDR3 size: 13 residues.